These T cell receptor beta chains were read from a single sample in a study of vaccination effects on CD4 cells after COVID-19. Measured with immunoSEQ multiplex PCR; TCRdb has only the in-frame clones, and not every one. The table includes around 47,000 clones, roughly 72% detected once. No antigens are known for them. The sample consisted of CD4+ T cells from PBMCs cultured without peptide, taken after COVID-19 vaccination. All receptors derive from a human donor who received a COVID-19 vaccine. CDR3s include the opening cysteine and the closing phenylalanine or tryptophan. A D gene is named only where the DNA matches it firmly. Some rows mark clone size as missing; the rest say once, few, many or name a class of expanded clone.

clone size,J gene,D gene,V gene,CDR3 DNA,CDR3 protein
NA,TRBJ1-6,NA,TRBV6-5,TGTGCCAGCAGTTACGTTGTGGGTTCAACTTCACCCCTCCACTTT,CASSYVVGSTSPLHF
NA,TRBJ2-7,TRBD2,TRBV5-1,TGCGCCAGCAGCTTGGTGGGGATGGAGCGGGGAAACTACGAGCAGTACTTC,CASSLVGMERGNYEQYF
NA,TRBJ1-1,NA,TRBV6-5,TGTGCCAGCAGTCAATCCGGTAGACGGGAAGCTTTCTTT,CASSQSGRREAFF
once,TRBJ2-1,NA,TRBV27,TGTGCCAGCAGGGCCCGCTCCTACAATGAGCAGTTCTTC,CASRARSYNEQFF
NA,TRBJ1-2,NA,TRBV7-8,TGTGCCAGCAGCTTACGTAACCCGCGAGGCTACACCTTC,CASSLRNPRGYTF
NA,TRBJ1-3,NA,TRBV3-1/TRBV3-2,TGTGCCAGCAGCCTGACAGGTAACTCTGGAAACACCATATATTTT,CASSLTGNSGNTIYF
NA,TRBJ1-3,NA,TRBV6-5,TGTGCCAGCACCCAATCGCTATACTCTGGAAACACCATATATTTT,CASTQSLYSGNTIYF
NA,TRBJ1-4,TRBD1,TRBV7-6,TGTGCCAGCAGCTCGGGGGACAGTGGGCGTGGGGATGAAAAACTGTTTTTT,CASSSGDSGRGDEKLFF
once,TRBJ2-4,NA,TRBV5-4,TGTGCCAGCAGCTTGGGGGGAAGGACCAAAAACATTCAGTACTTC,CASSLGGRTKNIQYF
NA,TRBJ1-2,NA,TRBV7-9,TGTGCCAGCAGCTTAGTTGAGGGGGTGGATGGCTACACCTTC,CASSLVEGVDGYTF
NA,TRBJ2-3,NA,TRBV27,TGTGCCAGCAGTTTAGGTCGGGAGATAGATACGCAGTATTTT,CASSLGREIDTQYF
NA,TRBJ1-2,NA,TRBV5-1,TGCGCCAGCAGCTTGGATTGGTCAGATGGCTACACCTTC,CASSLDWSDGYTF